One and the same sample provided the 7 T cell receptor beta chains below, sequenced in a study of a mutant IDH1 vaccine in newly diagnosed glioma. Clones were read by immunoSEQ multiplex PCR, and TCRdb kept only the in-frame ones, dropping some. This sample has tens of thousands of clones, with approximately 91% found just once. The sample's time point: baseline, week 1 (first vaccination visit). Treatment given: pre-vaccination baseline after standard-of-care therapy. The sample consisted of PBMCs, taken from a glioma patient treated with radiotherapy, temozolomide or both. All receptors come from a man aged 25-45 years with glioma.

This sequence joins TRBV12-5 and TRBJ2-7; no clear D. The V end lost 2 bases, the J end lost 2 bases, and 4 bases lay between the germline ends. The CDR3 covers 12 residues. The germline V gene has CDR1 LGHNT and CDR2 FRNRAP. CDR3 sequence: CASGLNTYEQYF. The CDR3 DNA reads as TGTGCTAGTGGTTTGAATACCTACGAGCAGTACTTC.

The chain recombines TRBV10-3 with TRBJ2-7; TRBD1 matches at 9 bases. The germline gives CDR1 ENHRY, CDR2 SYGVKD. The CDR3 is made up of 18 amino acids. Trimming cost V 3 bases and J 0 bases; bases outside gene matches: 12. The CDR3: CAISEGTGTTPPSYEQYF. The CDR3 nucleotides read TGTGCCATCAGTGAAGGGACAGGGACTACTCCTCCCTCCTACGAGCAGTACTTC.

The chain has TRBV18 and TRBJ1-4, with no clear D. The CDR3 length is 18 residues. Trimming stripped 0 bases from V and 0 bases from J, with 14 bases between. Germline V CDR1 and CDR2: KGHSH, LQKENI. CDR3 nucleotide sequence: TGTGCCAGCTCACCACCGGGGAGAGGATTCGCAACTAATGAAAAACTGTTTTTT. It codes for CASSPPGRGFATNEKLFF. The whole variable domain, filled in from reference TRBV18 and TRBJ1-4, reads NAGVMQNPRHLVRRRGQEARLRCSPMKGHSHVYWYRQLPEEGLKFMVYLQKENIIDESGMPKERFSAEFPKEGPSILRIQQVVRGDSAAYFCASSPPGRGFATNEKLFFGSGTQLSVL.

This chain links TRBV6-1 with TRBJ1-2, with TRBD1 matching 10 bases. CDR1 and CDR2 (germline): MNHNS, SASEGT. The J segment lost 8 bases and the V segment lost 4 bases, leaving 4 bases of the junction unmatched. The CDR3 loop spans 13 amino acids. CDR3 in DNA: TGTGCCAGCAGTGCAGACAGGGGGCGAGGCTACACCTTC. It is translated as CASSADRGRGYTF.

This chain joins TRBV19 and TRBJ1-2, with TRBD1 matching over 9 bases. J gave up 5 bases and V 8 bases, and 3 bases lay outside the gene matches. CDR3 size: 12 residues. Germline V CDR1 and CDR2: LNHDA, SQIVND (reference sequence). CDR3 sequence (DNA): TGTGCCAGTCTGACAGGGGGATATGGCTACACCTTC. Protein product: CASLTGGYGYTF.

The rearrangement uses TRBV12-5 and TRBJ2-1; D is uncertain. Germline CDR1 is LGHNT and CDR2 is FRNRAP. Trimming left V 7 bases short and J 3 bases short, with 4 bases between. The CDR3 loop spans 11 amino acids. This CDR3 reads CASARYNEQFF. In DNA form, the CDR3 reads TGTGCTAGTGCCCGCTACAATGAGCAGTTCTTC.

The chain links TRBV30 to TRBJ2-6, with D uncertain. Per germline, CDR1 GTSNPN and CDR2 SVGIG (reference sequence). V gave up 3 bases and J gave up 3 bases, with 21 bases separating them. CDR3 length: 18 amino acids. Here the CDR3 DNA reads TGTGCCTGGAGCGATGACTCTTGGCTCCGTGGTGGGGCCAACGTCCTGACTTTC. Encoded protein: CAWSDDSWLRGGANVLTF.